Listed here are 13 T cell receptor beta chains from one sample, sequenced in a study of tumor and adjacent non-tumor tissue in lung cancer (dated by TCRdb to between 2018 and 2020). Preparation of the library involved multiplex PCR. TCRdb names Illumina HiSeq 2500 as the instrument used. Following protocols modified from ARM-PCR, the researchers constructed TCRbeta libraries through three rounds of nested PCR with primers (Table S4). TCRdb passed the public sequencing reads through fastp at Q25 and MiXCR, retaining productive beta sequences. Identical CDR3 proteins give one entry, which carries the most common genes and DNA. This sample is represented by 200,000 to 250,000 distinct CDR3 sequences; around 71% of them were singletons. The ten largest account for around 27% of the sample. RNA was isolated from bulk, unsorted tissue, and RNA quality was assessed with a NanoDrop ND-1000 and an Agilent 2100.

Sequenced: lung tumor tissue. Receptors originate from a man in his 60s with non-small cell lung cancer.

This sequence joins TRBV6-1 and TRBJ2-3, with 7 bases that match TRBD2. Losses at the gene ends were 4 bases for V and 5 bases for J; bases not matched to a gene: 6. The CDR3 has 14 amino acids. Germline CDR1 reads MNHNS; CDR2 reads SASEGT. DNA of the CDR3: TGTGCCAGCAGTGGTAGGTGGGAGGGAGATACGCAGTATTTT. Translation: CASSGRWEGDTQYF.

Comment on this clonotype: With a much larger clone just one base away, this may be a read error. The gene calls are TRBV5-4 and TRBJ1-6; perhaps TRBD1 as D (6 bases). The ends were cut back, 0 bases at V and 9 bases at J, with 13 bases in the middle. The CDR3 has 15 amino acids. The germline V gene encodes CDR1 SGHNT and CDR2 YYREEE (reference sequence). The CDR3 nucleotides are TGTGCCAGCAGCTTGGGGACAGCTGCTATTTCACCCCTCCACTTT. Translating gives CASSLGTAAISPLHF. The complete variable domain, with remaining parts taken from reference TRBV5-4 and TRBJ1-6, reads ETGVTQSPTHLIKTRGQQVTLRCSSQSGHNTVSWYQQALGQGPQFIFQYYREEENGRGNFPPRFSGLQFPNYSSELNVNALELDDSALYLCASSLGTAAISPLHFGNGTRLTVT.

A note on this clonotype: A much larger clonotype is one base distant, so this may be a read error. The chain employs TRBV20-1 and TRBJ2-3; D call uncertain. Germline CDR1 and CDR2: DFQATT and SNEGSKA (reference sequence). CDR3 length: 14 residues. The ends were cut back, 4 bases at V and 3 bases at J, with 14 bases in the middle. CDR3 nucleotides: TGCAGTGCTATAGTTAGTCTGAAAACAGATACGCAGTATTTT. This codes for CSAIVSLKTDTQYF.

The table lists this clonotype with a count of one. This sequence joins TRBV6-1 and TRBJ1-4, with D maybe TRBD1 (5 bases). Trimming removed 10 bases from V and 5 bases from J, with 20 bases in between. Germline loops: CDR1 MNHNS, CDR2 SASEGT. This CDR3 is built from 15 residues. The CDR3 here is CANRLLAEINEKLFF. The DNA for the CDR3 is TGTGCCAACAGGCTTTTGGCAGAGATAAATGAAAAACTGTTTTTT.

This clonotype has at least ten counts. This CDR3 is CASSQEGAAGFVGPQETQYF. For the CDR3, the DNA is TGCGCCAGCAGCCAAGAGGGGGCAGCGGGGTTCGTAGGGCCCCAAGAGACCCAGTACTTC. V is TRBV4-1 and J is TRBJ2-5, with a possible D match to TRBD2 (7 bases). V dropped 0 bases and J dropped 1 base, with 24 bases sitting between them. The CDR3 loop spans 20 amino acids. CDR1 and CDR2 from the germline V gene are MGHRA and YSYEKL.

This clonotype has a single count. Given a much more abundant clone one base away, this may be a read error. CDR3 loop: CSARPPGSSNYGYTF. The CDR3, as DNA: TGCAGTGCCAGACCGCCGGGAAGTTCTAACTATGGCTACACCTTC. This chain links TRBV20-1 with TRBJ1-2; D gene uncertain. Germline V lookup: CDR1 DFQATT, CDR2 SNEGSKA (reference sequence). The CDR3 runs to 15 residues. V lost 6 bases and J lost 0, with 17 bases in between.

The chain has TRBV29-1 and TRBJ1-1, with 8 bases that match TRBD1. Germline V gene lookup returns CDR1 SQVTM and CDR2 ANQGSEA. V trimming: 6 bases; J trimming: 3 bases; junction bases outside the gene matches: 15. CDR3 size: 16 residues. In DNA form, the CDR3 reads TGCAGCGTGGGGGGACAGGCTGGCCAATGCGACACTGAAGCTTTCTTT. Translated, it gives CSVGGQAGQCDTEAFF.

In the case of this clonotype: A read error may explain this, as a much larger clone is one base away. The gene calls are TRBV20-1 and TRBJ1-5; TRBD1 might be the D (6 bases). Germline V gene sequence: CDR1 DFQATT, CDR2 SNEGSKA (reference sequence). CDR3 length: 13 residues. In nucleotides, the CDR3 is TGCAGTGCTAGAGAACAGGGCGGGCAGCCCAAGCATTTT. Translated, it gives CSAREQGGQPKHF.

CDR3 amino acids: CSARVVSGPYEQYF. In nucleotides, the CDR3 is TGCAGTGCTAGGGTGGTTAGCGGGCCCTACGAGCAGTACTTC. The rearrangement uses TRBV20-1 and TRBJ2-7; 7 bases align to TRBD2. The ends lost 3 bases at V and 2 bases at J; junction bases unmatched: 7. The germline V gene encodes CDR1 DFQATT and CDR2 SNEGSKA (reference sequence). The CDR3 sequence is 14 residues long.

This rearrangement joins TRBV12-3 or TRBV12-4 to TRBJ2-7, with TRBD2 matching over 10 bases. The CDR3 totals 14 residues. V gave up 7 bases and J gave up 6 bases; unmatched junction bases: 9. CDR3 coding DNA: TGTGCCAGCACCCTAGGGCTAGCGGGAGTCGAGCAGTACTTC. Translation gives CASTLGLAGVEQYF.

The gene calls are TRBV29-1 and TRBJ1-2; weak D call: TRBD1 (5 bases). Germline lookup yields CDR1 SQVTM and CDR2 ANQGSEA. This CDR3 is 13 amino acids long. V was cut by 6 bases and J by 6 bases, with 17 bases left in between. The CDR3 protein is CSVDPGLNNGYTF. In DNA form, the CDR3 reads TGCAGCGTGGACCCGGGACTAAACAATGGCTACACCTTC.

This clonotype was picked up many times. The chain recombines TRBV6-5 with TRBJ1-1, with a tentative D call TRBD1 (5 bases). CDR1 MNHEY and CDR2 SVGAGI come from the germline V gene. The V end lost 5 bases, the J end lost 0 bases, and 13 bases lay between the germline ends. CDR3 size: 15 residues. CDR3 in amino acids: CASSKPGLLNTEAFF. In nucleotides, the CDR3 is TGTGCCAGCAGTAAACCAGGGCTCTTGAACACTGAAGCTTTCTTT.

On this clonotype itself: A single base separates this from a much larger clone, so it may be a read error. The chain carries TRBV20-1 and TRBJ2-3, with 11 bases lining up with TRBD2. The CDR3 sequence is 15 residues long. V shed 6 bases and J 4 bases; nucleotides not matched to a gene: 9. Germline V gene sequence: CDR1 DFQATT, CDR2 SNEGSKA (reference sequence). The CDR3 bases are TGCAGTGCCCCTCCGACTAGCGGGGCTTCAGATACGCAGTATTTT. Protein sequence: CSAPPTSGASDTQYF.